This T cell receptor (beta chain) stems from a study of T cell repertoires in ileal Crohn's disease. Study information: All patients had surgery for stricturing (about 60%) or penetrating (about 40%) disease.

The table came from immunoSEQ multiplex PCR; TCRdb's copy has only in-frame clones and leaves some out. This repertoire shows several thousand clones, more than 65% found once; its top ten account for just under 3%. Concerning this clone itself: Its antigen is still unknown.

Trimming removed 0 bases at V and 6 bases at J, with 12 bases between. Germline CDR1 reads SGHRS; CDR2 reads YFSETQ. The CDR3 contains 14 residues. Study observations and caveats: Every patient over 26.8% clonality showed endoscopic recurrence. High-frequency clones were more common in sorted CD8 than CD4 cells. Active smokers at surgery had more clonal expansions than non-smokers.

The TCR was taken from an adult with Crohn's disease. This rearrangement joins TRBV5-1 to TRBJ1-2; tentatively, D is TRBD1 (6 bases). What was sequenced was ileal tissue. CDR3 protein: CASSLAFGGDGYTF. CDR3 nucleotides: TGCGCCAGCAGCTTGGCCTTTGGGGGCGATGGCTACACCTTC.